There are many counts of the clone carrying this T cell receptor beta chain. CDR3 length: 14 residues. CDR1 and CDR2 from the germline V gene are SGHTA and FQGNSA. Trimming removed 1 base from V and 5 bases from J, with 9 bases in between. These data are taken from a study of CD8 T cells in ankylosing spondylitis. MiXCR was run by TCRdb on the 5' RACE reads, yielding one entry per CDR3 protein. The sample lists a few hundred thousand distinct CDR3 sequences, about 10% occurring once. This chain connects TRBV7-2 to TRBJ2-1; D gene uncertain. The sequencing input was blood, either unsorted or a sorted T cell fraction (not recorded which). The source of this sequence is a male donor with ankylosing spondylitis or in good health (not recorded which). The CDR3 is CASSLVPTDNEQFF. The CDR3 region has the DNA TGTGCCAGCAGCTTAGTTCCTACCGACAATGAGCAGTTCTTC.